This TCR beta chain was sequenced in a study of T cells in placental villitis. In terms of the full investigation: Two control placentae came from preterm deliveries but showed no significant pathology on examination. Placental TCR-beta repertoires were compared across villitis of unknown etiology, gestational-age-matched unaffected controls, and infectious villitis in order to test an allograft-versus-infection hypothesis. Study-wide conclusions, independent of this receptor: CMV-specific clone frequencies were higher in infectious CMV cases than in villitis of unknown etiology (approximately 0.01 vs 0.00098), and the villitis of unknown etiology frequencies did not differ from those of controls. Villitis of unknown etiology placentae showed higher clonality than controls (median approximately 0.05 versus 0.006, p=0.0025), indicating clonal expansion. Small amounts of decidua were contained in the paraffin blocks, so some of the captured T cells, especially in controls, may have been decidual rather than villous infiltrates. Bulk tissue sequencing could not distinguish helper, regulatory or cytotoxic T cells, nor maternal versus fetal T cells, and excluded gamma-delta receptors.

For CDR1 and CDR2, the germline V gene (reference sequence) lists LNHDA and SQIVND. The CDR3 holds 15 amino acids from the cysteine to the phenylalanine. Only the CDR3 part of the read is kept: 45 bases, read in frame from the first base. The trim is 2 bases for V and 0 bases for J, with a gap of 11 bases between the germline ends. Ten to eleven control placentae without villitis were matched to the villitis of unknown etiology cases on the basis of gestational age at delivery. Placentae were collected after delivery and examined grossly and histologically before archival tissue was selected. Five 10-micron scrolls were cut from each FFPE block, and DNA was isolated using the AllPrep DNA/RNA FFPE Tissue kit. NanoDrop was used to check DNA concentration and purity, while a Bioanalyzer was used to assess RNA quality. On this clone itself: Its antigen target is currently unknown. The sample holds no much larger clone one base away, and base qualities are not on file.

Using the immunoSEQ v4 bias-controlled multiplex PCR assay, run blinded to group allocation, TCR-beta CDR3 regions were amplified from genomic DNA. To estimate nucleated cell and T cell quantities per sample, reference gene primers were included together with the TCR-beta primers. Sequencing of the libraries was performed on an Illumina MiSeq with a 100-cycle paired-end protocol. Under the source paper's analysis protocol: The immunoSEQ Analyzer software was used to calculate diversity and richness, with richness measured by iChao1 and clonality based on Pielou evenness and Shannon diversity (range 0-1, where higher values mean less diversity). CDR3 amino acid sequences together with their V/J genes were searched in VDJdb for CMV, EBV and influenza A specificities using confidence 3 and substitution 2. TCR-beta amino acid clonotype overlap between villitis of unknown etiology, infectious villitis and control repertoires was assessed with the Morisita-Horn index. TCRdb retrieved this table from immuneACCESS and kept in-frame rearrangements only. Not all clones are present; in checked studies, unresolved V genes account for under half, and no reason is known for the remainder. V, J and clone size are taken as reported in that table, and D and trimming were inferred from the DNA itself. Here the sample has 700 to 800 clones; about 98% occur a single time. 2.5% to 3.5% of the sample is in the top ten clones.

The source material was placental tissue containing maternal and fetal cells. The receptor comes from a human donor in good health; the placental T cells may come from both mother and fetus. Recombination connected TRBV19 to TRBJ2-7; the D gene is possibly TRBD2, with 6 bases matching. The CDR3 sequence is CASSISHGSSYEQYF. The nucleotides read TGTGCCAGTAGTATATCCCACGGGAGCTCCTACGAGCAGTACTTC.